Below are 17 T cell receptor beta chains sequenced from a single sample in a study of blood T cells in healthy people across ages. The second PCR ran roughly 7 to 11 cycles with a sample-barcoded 5' primer and J-beta primers. One entry per CDR3 protein, called by TCRdb with MiXCR from the 5' RACE reads. The sample lists around 1,900,000 distinct CDR3 sequences, 30% to 40% occurring once. Input material: blood. All receptors derive from a human donor in good health.

This clonotype was recorded only once. The chain is built from TRBV7-9 and TRBJ2-3; D may be TRBD2 (5 bases). Trimming pared 3 bases from V and 3 bases from J, leaving 13 bases between. This CDR3 comprises 15 residues. In germline, CDR1 is SEHNR, CDR2 FQNEAQ (reference sequence). CDR3 amino acids: CASSFTGSGTDTQYF. The CDR3 DNA reads TGTGCCAGCAGCTTTACGGGGAGTGGAACAGATACGCAGTATTTT. Variable domain in full (rest from reference TRBV7-9 and TRBJ2-3): DTGVSQNPRHKITKRGQNVTFRCDPISEHNRLYWYRQTLGQGPEFLTYFQNEAQLEKSRLLSDRFSAERPKGSFSTLEIQRTEQGDSAMYLCASSFTGSGTDTQYFGPGTRLTVL.

This clonotype showed up just a few times. This rearrangement joins TRBV2 to TRBJ1-2; D is unresolved. Trimming pared 3 bases from V and 4 bases from J, leaving 12 bases between. This CDR3 spans 14 amino acids. Germline V gene sequence: CDR1 SNHLY, CDR2 FYNNEI. The CDR3 DNA sequence: TGTGCCAGCAGTGACGGTCTAACTGGCTATGGCTACACCTTC. It encodes CASSDGLTGYGYTF. Filled out from reference TRBV2 and TRBJ1-2, the complete variable domain reads EPEVTQTPSHQVTQMGQEVILRCVPISNHLYFYWYRQILGQKVEFLVSFYNNEISEKSEIFDDQFSVERPDGSNFTLKIRSTKLEDSAMYFCASSDGLTGYGYTFGSGTRLTVV.

This clonotype was recorded a few times. This chain connects TRBV3-1 to TRBJ2-1, with unresolved D. Germline-derived CDR1 and CDR2 are LGHDT and YNNKEL (reference sequence). Between the trimmed V and J ends, which lost 3 bases and 4 bases, there was a span of 13 bases. The CDR3 sequence is 15 residues long. CDR3 region: CASSHFPSEYNEQFF. CDR3 in DNA: TGTGCCAGCAGCCACTTCCCCTCAGAGTACAATGAGCAGTTCTTC.

In its sample, this clonotype was seen a few times. V and J are TRBV20-1 and TRBJ2-3; possible D gene TRBD2, 6 bases. The CDR3 contains 14 residues. Germline CDR1 and CDR2: DFQATT and SNEGSKA (reference sequence). V shed 5 bases and J shed 4 bases, with 16 bases lying between them. The CDR3 here is CSAPPSAMADTQYF. Here the CDR3 DNA reads TGCAGTGCTCCGCCTAGCGCTATGGCAGATACGCAGTATTTT.

The chain combines TRBV24-1 with TRBJ2-1; 8 bases match TRBD1. CDR3 length: 21 residues. From germline, CDR1 is KGHDR and CDR2 SFDVKD. After removal of 0 bases from V and 1 base from J, the junction contained 16 bases not matched to a gene. The CDR3 coding sequence is TGTGCCACCAGTGATTTGCCTCGGGACAGGTCTCCCGGAGGGTCCTACAATGAGCAGTTCTTC. Residues: CATSDLPRDRSPGGSYNEQFF.

CDR3 sequence (DNA): TGTGCCAGCAGTTACTCATTCGGACAGGGTAACGAGCAGTACTTC. Translated, it gives CASSYSFGQGNEQYF. The V and J genes are TRBV6-6 and TRBJ2-5; 8 bases agree with TRBD1. The DNA end favors TRBJ2-7, so the J call may be wrong. This CDR3 is built from 15 residues. Per germline, CDR1 MNHNY and CDR2 SVGAGI (reference sequence).

The CDR3 coding sequence is TGCAGTGCCGGCCCCCCGGGGGAATATAGCATTGAGCAGTTCTTC. Encoded protein: CSAGPPGEYSIEQFF. The V gene is TRBV20-1, the J gene TRBJ2-1, with D possibly TRBD2 on 6 matching bases. This CDR3 region has 15 residues. Germline-derived CDR1 and CDR2 are DFQATT and SNEGSKA (reference sequence). V was trimmed by 6 bases and J by 9 bases, leaving 24 bases between them.

This chain uses TRBV20-1 with TRBJ1-2, with 10 bases aligning to TRBD1. After removal of 4 bases from V and 7 bases from J, the junction contained 15 bases not matched to a gene. Germline loops: CDR1 DFQATT, CDR2 SNEGSKA (reference sequence). The CDR3 consists of 16 residues. The CDR3 sequence is CSATPGQGYQGRGYTF. CDR3 bases: TGCAGTGCTACCCCGGGACAGGGGTATCAGGGCCGTGGCTACACCTTC.

This clonotype was observed a handful of times. This rearrangement joins TRBV20-1 to TRBJ1-2, with a tentative D call TRBD1 (5 bases). CDR3 length equals 15 residues. V lost 0 bases, J lost 4 bases, and 15 bases lay in between. The germline CDR1 and CDR2 sequences are DFQATT and SNEGSKA (reference sequence). DNA for the CDR3: TGCAGTGCTAGAGATTTGTTGAGGGGTAGCTATGGCTACACCTTC. The encoded protein is CSARDLLRGSYGYTF.

This clonotype was seen many times. This CDR3 reads CASSLRLENIQYF. The CDR3 DNA reads TGTGCCAGCAGTTTGAGGTTGGAAAACATTCAGTACTTC. This rearrangement joins TRBV28 to TRBJ2-4, with unresolved D. The germline CDR1 and CDR2 sequences are MDHEN and SYDVKM. The CDR3 extends over 13 amino acids. Trimming removed 3 bases at V and 5 bases at J, with 8 bases between. The full variable domain, rest sourced from reference TRBV28 and TRBJ2-4, is DVKVTQSSRYLVKRTGEKVFLECVQDMDHENMFWYRQDPGLGLRLIYFSYDVKMKEKGDIPEGYSVSREKKERFSLILESASTNQTSMYLCASSLRLENIQYFGAGTRLSVL.

The chain's CDR3 is CASKPDSSYEQYF. The DNA for the CDR3 is TGTGCCAGCAAACCGGACAGTTCCTACGAGCAGTACTTC. The chain links TRBV12-3 or TRBV12-4 to TRBJ2-7; maybe TRBD1 (6 bases). The CDR3 covers 13 residues. V shed 7 bases and J shed 1 base, with 11 bases lying between them.

This clonotype was seen more than once but under ten times. The J gene is TRBJ2-4, the V gene TRBV4-1; TRBD2 is a possible D gene (5 bases). The CDR3 has 14 amino acids. V was clipped by 5 bases and J by 13 bases, with 21 bases between them. CDR1 and CDR2 from the germline V gene are MGHRA and YSYEKL. The CDR3 nucleotides are TGCGCCAGCAGCGGCCCCGGGTCCCCCTGGGAGCAGTACTTC. This gives the protein CASSGPGSPWEQYF.

This clonotype appeared many times. Mismatch with germline at one junction end may stem from a read error. The chain couples TRBV5-1 to TRBJ1-2, with TRBD1 identical over 9 bases. The germline CDR1 and CDR2 sequences are SGHRS and YFSETQ. The CDR3 extends over 15 amino acids. CDR3 nucleotides: TGTGCCAGCAGCCCGGGACAGGGTGCTAACTATGGCTACACCTTC. It codes for CASSPGQGANYGYTF.

This clonotype was found a few times. The rearrangement uses TRBV14 and TRBJ2-5; tentatively, D is TRBD2 (6 bases). Germline loops: CDR1 SGHDN, CDR2 FVKESK. The V end lost 0 bases, the J end lost 2 bases, and 10 bases lay between the germline ends. This CDR3 is built from 15 residues. The CDR3 sequence is CASSQDWGRQETQYF. DNA of the CDR3: TGTGCCAGCAGCCAAGATTGGGGGAGGCAAGAGACCCAGTACTTC.

The V gene is TRBV20-1, the J gene TRBJ2-3, with TRBD2 identical over 11 bases. V gave up 0 bases and J gave up 4 bases; unmatched junction bases: 6. Germline-derived CDR1 and CDR2 are DFQATT and SNEGSKA (reference sequence). The CDR3 covers 16 residues. CDR3 protein: CSAREIAGGDSDTQYF. DNA for the CDR3: TGCAGTGCTAGAGAGATAGCGGGGGGGGACTCAGATACGCAGTATTTT.

The V and J genes are TRBV4-3 and TRBJ1-2; weak D call: TRBD1 (6 bases). Germline V gene sequence: CDR1 LGHNA, CDR2 YSLEER. The V end lost 0 bases, the J end lost 4 bases, and 9 bases lay between the germline ends. The CDR3 covers 14 residues. CDR3 coding DNA: TGCGCCAGCAGCCAAGAGGGACAACGCTATGGCTACACCTTC. Translating it yields CASSQEGQRYGYTF.

The V call is TRBV3-1, the J call TRBJ2-1; D not certain. The CDR3 loop spans 14 amino acids. The V gene lost 4 bases and the J gene lost 5 bases, with 12 bases spanning the gap. Germline loops: CDR1 LGHDT, CDR2 YNNKEL (reference sequence). CDR3 region: CASSLRPEDNEQFF. CDR3 nucleotide sequence: TGTGCCAGCAGCCTCCGCCCAGAGGACAATGAGCAGTTCTTC.